This T cell receptor (beta chain) was recovered during a study of blood T cell repertoires in COVID-19. Profiled with immunoSEQ multiplex PCR; TCRdb holds only in-frame clones, not every one. The data contain hundreds of thousands of clones, approximately 87% of them singletons. Germline assignment: CDR1 GTSNPN and CDR2 SVGIG (reference sequence). The CDR3 is 14 residues long. V shed 0 bases and J shed 12 bases, with 15 bases lying between them. The sequence came from a woman in her fifties or sixties with COVID-19, enrolled during active disease. The source material was peripheral blood. The chain joins TRBV30 to TRBJ1-6; a weak D match, TRBD1 (5 bases). The CDR3 nucleotides are TGTGCCTGGAGTGTCGGTCCAGGGTCGGAACCCCTCCACTTT. Translating gives CAWSVGPGSEPLHF.